What follows are 5 T cell receptor beta chains derived from one specimen sequenced in a study of blood T cell repertoires in COVID-19. Sequenced by immunoSEQ multiplex PCR; TCRdb stores in-frame clones only, minus some. The table records approximately 110,000 clones, 90% to 95% of them present only once. Sequencing input: peripheral blood. The receptors originated from a man over 45 with COVID-19, enrolled during active disease.

The chain employs TRBV7-9 and TRBJ1-6; D is perhaps TRBD1 (6 bases). Trimming pared 1 base from V and 5 bases from J, leaving 12 bases between. CDR1 is SEHNR and CDR2 is FQNEAQ in the germline V gene (reference sequence). This CDR3 comprises 16 residues. For the CDR3, the DNA is TGTGCCAGCAGCTTAGGACCGGACAGTAATAATTCACCCCTCCACTTT. Its protein is CASSLGPDSNNSPLHF.

This clone was detected only once. The chain is built from TRBV6-1 and TRBJ2-2, with D unclear. In germline, CDR1 is MNHNS, CDR2 SASEGT. The CDR3 consists of 12 residues. The V end lost 3 bases, the J end lost 6 bases, and 5 bases lay between the germline ends. CDR3 nucleotide sequence: TGTGCCAGCAGTGACAAGCCCGGGGAGCTGTTTTTT. Translated: CASSDKPGELFF.

Notes on this clone: The junction differs from germline at one of its ends, possibly a read error. The chain has TRBV2 and TRBJ1-5; TRBD1 agrees at 7 bases. CDR1 is SNHLY and CDR2 is FYNNEI in the germline V gene. The CDR3 sequence is 14 residues long. CDR3 in DNA: TGTGCCAGCCAGGACAGGATTAGCCATCAGCCCCAGCATTTT. Amino acids: CASQDRISHQPQHF.

The J gene is TRBJ2-1, the V gene TRBV13; 7 positions agree with TRBD2. The V gene's germline CDR1 is PRHDT and CDR2 FYEKMQ (reference sequence). Losses at the gene ends were 0 bases for V and 0 bases for J; bases not matched to a gene: 8. The CDR3 totals 18 residues. The CDR3, as DNA: TGTGCCAGCAGCTTAGGAGGGAGGGAGGGCCTCTCCTACAATGAGCAGTTCTTC. Translated: CASSLGGREGLSYNEQFF.

The J gene is TRBJ1-4, the V gene TRBV3-1 (or the pseudogene TRBV3-2); D is unresolved. The germline gives CDR1 LGHDT, CDR2 YNNKEL (reference sequence). V was clipped by 3 bases and J by 2 bases, with 19 bases between them. CDR3 length: 18 amino acids. Here the CDR3 DNA reads TGTGCCAGCAGCCATCAATTACGAGCCGCCGATACTAATGAAAAACTGTTTTTT. This sequence encodes CASSHQLRAADTNEKLFF.